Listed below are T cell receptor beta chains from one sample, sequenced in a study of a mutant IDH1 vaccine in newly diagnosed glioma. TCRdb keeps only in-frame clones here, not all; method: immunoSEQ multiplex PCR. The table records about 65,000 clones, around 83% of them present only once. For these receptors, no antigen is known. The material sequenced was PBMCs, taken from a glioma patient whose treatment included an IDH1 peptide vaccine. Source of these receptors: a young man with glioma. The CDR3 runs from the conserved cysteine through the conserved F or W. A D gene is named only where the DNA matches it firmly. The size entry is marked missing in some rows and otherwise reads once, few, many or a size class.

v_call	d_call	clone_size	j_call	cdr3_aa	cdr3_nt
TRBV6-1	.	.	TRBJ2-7	CASSGMGAITYEQYF	TGTGCCAGCAGCGGGATGGGGGCCATCACCTACGAGCAGTACTTC
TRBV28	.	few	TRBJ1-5	CASRPNLEPQHF	TGTGCCAGCAGACCTAATTTGGAGCCCCAGCATTTT
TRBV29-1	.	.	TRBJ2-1	CSARDGSYNEQFF	TGCAGCGCCCGGGACGGGTCCTACAATGAGCAGTTCTTC
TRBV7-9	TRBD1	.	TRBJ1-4	CASSWGTAFNEKLFF	TGTGCCAGCAGCTGGGGGACAGCTTTTAATGAAAAACTGTTTTTT
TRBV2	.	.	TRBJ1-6	CASRVRVDSPLHF	TGTGCCAGCAGAGTCAGGGTAGATTCACCCCTCCACTTT
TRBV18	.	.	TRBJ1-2	CASSPLDGTNYGYTF	TGTGCCAGCTCACCACTTGACGGGACAAACTATGGCTACACCTTC
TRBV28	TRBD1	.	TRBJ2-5	CASSFGQGRETQYF	TGTGCCAGCAGTTTTGGACAGGGTCGGGAGACCCAGTACTTC
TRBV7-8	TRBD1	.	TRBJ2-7	CASSLEGAPDPKFYEQYF	TGTGCCAGCAGCTTAGAGGGGGCGCCGGACCCAAAATTCTACGAGCAGTACTTC
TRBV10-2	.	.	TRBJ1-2	CASSDIGQNKKWGYTF	TGCGCCAGCAGTGACATTGGGCAGAATAAAAAGTGGGGCTACACCTTC
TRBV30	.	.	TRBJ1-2	CAWTPGTYGYTF	TGTGCCTGGACTCCAGGGACATATGGCTACACCTTC
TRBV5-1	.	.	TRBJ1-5	CASSLAGVNQPQHF	TGCGCCAGCAGCTTGGCTGGGGTCAATCAGCCCCAGCATTTT
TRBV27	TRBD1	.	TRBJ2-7	CASSFASGGEQYF	TGTGCCAGCAGTTTCGCTTCAGGGGGCGAGCAGTACTTC
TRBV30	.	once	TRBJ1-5	CAWTGGPNQPQHF	TGTGCCTGGACGGGGGGTCCCAATCAGCCCCAGCATTTT
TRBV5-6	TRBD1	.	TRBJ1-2	CASSTWDRLSDGYTF	TGTGCCAGCAGCACCTGGGACAGGCTCTCGGATGGCTACACCTTC
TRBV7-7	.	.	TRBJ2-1	CASSSGVGEQFF	TGTGCCAGCAGCTCAGGGGTGGGTGAGCAGTTCTTC
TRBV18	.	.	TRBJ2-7	CASSPPGTLRYEQYF	TGTGCCAGCTCACCACCGGGGACATTGAGGTACGAGCAGTACTTC
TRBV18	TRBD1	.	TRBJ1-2	CASSPSTGQGANYGYTF	TGTGCCAGCTCACCATCTACGGGACAGGGGGCGAACTATGGCTACACCTTC
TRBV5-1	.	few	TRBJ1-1	CASSLASTDTEAFF	TGCGCCAGCAGCTTGGCCTCGACAGACACTGAAGCTTTCTTT
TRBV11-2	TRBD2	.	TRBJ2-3	CASSSQTSGSTDTQYF	TGTGCCAGCAGCTCCCAGACTAGCGGGAGCACAGATACGCAGTATTTT
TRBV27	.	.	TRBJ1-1	CASNRDYGNTEAFF	TGTGCCAGCAATAGGGACTATGGGAACACTGAAGCTTTCTTT
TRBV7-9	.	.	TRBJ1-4	CASSLADGNEKLFF	TGTGCCAGCAGCTTAGCGGACGGAAATGAAAAACTGTTTTTT
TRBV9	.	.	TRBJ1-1	CASSARQDYTEAFF	TGTGCCAGCAGCGCCCGACAGGATTATACTGAAGCTTTCTTT
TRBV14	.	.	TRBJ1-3	CASSQDKFQKLPSGNTIYF	TGTGCCAGCAGCCAAGATAAGTTCCAGAAGCTACCCTCTGGAAACACCATATATTTT
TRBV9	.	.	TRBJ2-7	CASSVGVEQYF	TGTGCCAGCAGCGTAGGGGTCGAGCAGTACTTC
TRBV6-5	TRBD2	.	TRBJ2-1	CASSWASGVSYNEQFF	TGTGCCAGCAGTTGGGCTAGCGGGGTCTCCTACAATGAGCAGTTCTTC
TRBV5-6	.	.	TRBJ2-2	CASSLAGWSLTGELFF	TGTGCCAGCAGCTTGGCGGGCTGGTCCCTCACCGGGGAGCTGTTTTTT
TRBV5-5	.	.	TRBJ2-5	CASSPDSDQETQYF	TGTGCCAGCAGCCCAGACAGCGACCAAGAGACCCAGTACTTC
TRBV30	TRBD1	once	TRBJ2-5	CAWIPPTGKETQYF	TGTGCCTGGATTCCGCCGACAGGGAAAGAGACCCAGTACTTC
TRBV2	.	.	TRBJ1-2	CASGVSGVGYGYTF	TGTGCCAGCGGGGTCTCAGGGGTGGGCTATGGCTACACCTTC
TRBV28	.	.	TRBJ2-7	CASSLRYEQYF	TGTGCCAGCAGTTTGAGGTACGAGCAGTACTTC
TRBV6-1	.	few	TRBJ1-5	CASRAWNQPQHF	TGTGCCAGCAGGGCTTGGAATCAGCCCCAGCATTTT
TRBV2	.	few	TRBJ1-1	CASSGQTTKGRTEAFF	TGTGCCAGCAGCGGACAGACAACAAAGGGTAGGACTGAAGCTTTCTTT
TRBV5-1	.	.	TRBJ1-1	CASSLGDLIGTDTEAFF	TGCGCCAGCAGCTTAGGAGACTTAATTGGGACGGACACTGAAGCTTTCTTT
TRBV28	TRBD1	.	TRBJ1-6	CASSFVRGRENVYNSPLHF	TGTGCCAGCAGTTTCGTTAGGGGGCGGGAAAACGTGTATAATTCACCCCTCCACTTT
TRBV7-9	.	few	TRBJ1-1	CASSSEAFF	TGTGCCAGCAGCTCTGAAGCTTTCTTT
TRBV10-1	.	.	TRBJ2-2	CASAGQNTGELFF	TGCGCCAGCGCTGGACAGAACACCGGGGAGCTGTTTTTT
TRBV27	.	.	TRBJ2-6	CASSFRPIKGSGANVLTF	TGTGCCAGCAGTTTTCGCCCTATTAAGGGCTCTGGGGCCAACGTCCTGACTTTC
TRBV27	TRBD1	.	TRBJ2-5	CASRRTGGWETQYF	TGTGCCAGCAGGCGGACAGGGGGGTGGGAGACCCAGTACTTC
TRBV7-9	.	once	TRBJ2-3	CASSLSMGGAPTDTQYF	TGTGCCAGCAGCTTATCCATGGGCGGGGCCCCCACAGATACGCAGTATTTT
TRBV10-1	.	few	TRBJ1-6	CASNGLRQAYNSPLHF	TGCGCCAGCAATGGATTGAGACAGGCCTATAATTCACCCCTCCACTTT
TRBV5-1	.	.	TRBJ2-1	CASSSGNEQFF	TGCGCCAGCAGCTCAGGGAATGAGCAGTTCTTC
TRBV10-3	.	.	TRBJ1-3	CAIREDRLSGNTIYF	TGTGCCATCAGGGAAGACAGGCTCTCTGGAAACACCATATATTTT
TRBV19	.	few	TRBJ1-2	CASSRADNYGYTF	TGTGCCAGTAGTAGGGCAGACAACTATGGCTACACCTTC
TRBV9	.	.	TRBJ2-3	CASSSYGGSTDTQYF	TGTGCCAGCAGTTCCTACGGAGGGAGCACAGATACGCAGTATTTT
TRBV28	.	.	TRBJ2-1	CASSLPTASNEQFF	TGTGCCAGCAGTTTACCGACAGCTTCGAATGAGCAGTTCTTC
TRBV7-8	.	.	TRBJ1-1	CASRPENTEAFF	TGTGCCAGCAGACCAGAGAACACTGAAGCTTTCTTT
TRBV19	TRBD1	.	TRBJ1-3	CASSVGTGTGNTIYF	TGTGCCAGTAGTGTCGGGACAGGGACTGGAAACACCATATATTTT
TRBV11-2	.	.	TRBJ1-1	CASSLDHLRLDTEAFF	TGTGCCAGCAGCTTAGATCATCTGAGATTGGACACTGAAGCTTTCTTT
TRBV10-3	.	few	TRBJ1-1	CAIARATTEAFF	TGTGCCATCGCCAGGGCGACCACTGAAGCTTTCTTT
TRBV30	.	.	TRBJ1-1	CAWRAGTEAFF	TGTGCCTGGAGGGCGGGGACTGAAGCTTTCTTT
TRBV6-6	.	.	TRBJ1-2	CASSPTGLGGYTF	TGTGCCAGCAGTCCCACAGGTTTAGGTGGCTACACCTTC
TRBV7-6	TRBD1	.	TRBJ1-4	CASSNLGDSDEKLFF	TGTGCCAGCAGCAACCTAGGGGACAGCGATGAAAAACTGTTTTTT
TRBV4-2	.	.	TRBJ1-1	CASSLRGDTEAFF	TGTGCCAGCAGCTTGCGGGGAGATACTGAAGCTTTCTTT
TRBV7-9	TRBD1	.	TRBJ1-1	CASRETRDRGMAEAFF	TGTGCCAGCAGAGAGACCCGGGACAGGGGTATGGCTGAAGCTTTCTTT
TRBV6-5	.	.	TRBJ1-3	CASSSGAGNTIYF	TGTGCCAGCAGTTCAGGGGCTGGAAACACCATATATTTT
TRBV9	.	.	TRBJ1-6	CASSVGTGSPLHF	TGTGCCAGCAGCGTAGGTACAGGGTCACCCCTCCACTTT
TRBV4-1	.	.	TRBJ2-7	CASSQLTVAVGDSYEQYF	TGCGCCAGCAGCCAACTTACCGTAGCGGTGGGGGACTCCTACGAGCAGTACTTC
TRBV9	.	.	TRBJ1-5	CASSEFGEGNQPQHF	TGTGCCAGCAGCGAGTTTGGGGAGGGGAATCAGCCCCAGCATTTT
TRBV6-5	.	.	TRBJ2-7	CASSYSTTGFEQYF	TGTGCCAGCAGTTATTCGACAACAGGTTTCGAGCAGTACTTC